The 27 T cell receptor beta chains in this list originate from one sample, sequenced in a study of blood T cell repertoires in COVID-19. Produced via immunoSEQ multiplex PCR; TCRdb's table is partial and in-frame only. The data contain some 200,000 clones, 83% of them singletons. Specimen: peripheral blood. The receptor source for this set is a woman aged 35 to 49 with acute or convalescent COVID-19.

The chain joins TRBV19 to TRBJ2-7, with a tentative D call TRBD2 (6 bases). This CDR3 has 17 residues. Germline V CDR1 and CDR2: LNHDA, SQIVND (reference sequence). Trimming left V 5 bases short and J 2 bases short, with 22 bases between. In DNA, the CDR3 is TGTGCCAGTAGTGTCATGGGACTCCAGACCTCTACCTACGAGCAGTACTTC. Residues: CASSVMGLQTSTYEQYF.

The J gene is TRBJ2-7, the V gene TRBV15; TRBD2 agrees at 7 bases. Trimming cost V 1 base and J 6 bases; bases outside gene matches: 12. The CDR3 consists of 16 residues. Looked up from germline, CDR1 is LNHNV and CDR2 is YYDKDF (reference sequence). The CDR3 bases are TGTGCCACCAGCAGAGGTTTTAGCCAGGCTAGCGGCGAGCAGTACTTC. Translating it yields CATSRGFSQASGEQYF. The variable domain in full, with the rest retrieved from reference TRBV15 and TRBJ2-7, is DAMVIQNPRYQVTQFGKPVTLSCSQTLNHNVMYWYQQKSSQAPKLLFHYYDKDFNNEADTPDNFQSRRPNTSFCFLDIRSPGLGDTAMYLCATSRGFSQASGEQYFGPGTRLTVT.

This chain uses TRBV30 with TRBJ1-5; possibly TRBD1 for D (6 bases). V was shortened by 0 bases and J by 8 bases, with 8 bases between the two germline ends. This CDR3 contains 12 residues. Germline-derived CDR1 and CDR2 are GTSNPN and SVGIG (reference sequence). The CDR3 loop reads CAWSVNREPQHF. In nucleotides, the CDR3 is TGTGCCTGGAGTGTAAACAGGGAGCCCCAGCATTTT.

This clone was observed once. V usage is TRBV11-3 and J usage is TRBJ2-7; 8 bases agree with TRBD1. The CDR3 totals 14 residues. Germline values: CDR1 SGHNT, CDR2 YENEEA. V shed 3 bases and J 1 base; nucleotides not matched to a gene: 2. In DNA, the CDR3 is TGTGCCAGCAGCTTGACAGGGGAGTCCTACGAGCAGTACTTC. Translation gives CASSLTGESYEQYF.

The gene calls are TRBV19 and TRBJ1-1, with 7 bases lining up with TRBD1. The CDR3 sequence is 15 residues long. In germline, CDR1 is LNHDA, CDR2 SQIVND (reference sequence). V was pared by 6 bases and J by 0 bases, with 7 bases of the junction left unmatched. The CDR3 coding sequence is TGTGCCAGTAGAGAGACAGGGAACATGAACACTGAAGCTTTCTTT. Translation: CASRETGNMNTEAFF.

This rearrangement joins TRBV3-1 (or the pseudogene TRBV3-2) to TRBJ2-1, with D perhaps TRBD2 (7 bases). Per germline, CDR1 LGHDT and CDR2 YNNKEL (reference sequence). This CDR3 region has 17 residues. Trimming removed 0 bases from V and 2 bases from J, with 14 bases in between. The CDR3 nucleotides read TGTGCCAGCAGCCAAGAGGGGGGGCCCATTCCCTACAATGAGCAGTTCTTC. Protein: CASSQEGGPIPYNEQFF.

The chain has TRBV7-2 and TRBJ1-6; TRBD1 is a possible D gene (6 bases). Trimming cost V 0 bases and J 10 bases, with 10 bases left between them. The CDR3 sequence is 14 residues long. Germline CDR1 and CDR2: SGHTA and FQGNSA. The CDR3 DNA follows: TGTGCCAGCAGCTTAGCACAGGGTACGTCACCCCTCCACTTT. This codes for CASSLAQGTSPLHF.

This clone was observed a single time. The J gene is TRBJ2-2, the V gene TRBV10-3; TRBD2 matches 8 bases. The CDR3 sequence is 15 residues long. V shed 6 bases, J shed 1 base, and the junction held 4 bases outside the gene matches. Germline CDR1 and CDR2: ENHRY and SYGVKD. The CDR3 region is CAISQGLGNTGELFF. CDR3 sequence (DNA): TGTGCCATCAGCCAGGGACTAGGGAACACCGGGGAGCTGTTTTTT.

The chain employs TRBV2 and TRBJ2-5, with 7 bases that match TRBD2. Germline V gene sequence: CDR1 SNHLY, CDR2 FYNNEI. CDR3 length: 15 amino acids. Unmatched junction bases numbered 10, after V lost 7 bases and J lost 2 bases. The CDR3 bases are TGTGCCAGCACCCCGTCCCACGGGGGGCAAGAGACCCAGTACTTC. Protein product: CASTPSHGGQETQYF.

The chain links TRBV29-1 to TRBJ2-5, with 8 nucleotides matching TRBD2. The CDR3 totals 15 residues. V lost 0 bases and J lost 3; bases outside the gene matches: 6. The germline gives CDR1 SQVTM, CDR2 ANQGSEA. The CDR3 region has the DNA TGCAGCGTTGAAGACGGGGGGGGTTCCAAAGAGACCCAGTACTTC. It codes for CSVEDGGGSKETQYF.

The chain recombines TRBV29-1 with TRBJ2-3; 7 positions match TRBD1. Trimming removed 3 bases from V and 0 bases from J; junction bases left unmatched: 0. The germline V gene has CDR1 SQVTM and CDR2 ANQGSEA. The CDR3 spans 13 residues. CDR3 protein: CSVEGQSTDTQYF. Here the CDR3 DNA reads TGCAGCGTTGAGGGACAGAGCACAGATACGCAGTATTTT.

J is TRBJ1-3 and V is TRBV6-6; D unresolved. The CDR3 runs to 14 residues. Between the trimmed V and J ends, which lost 5 bases and 4 bases, there was a span of 12 bases. Per the germline V gene, CDR1 is MNHNY and CDR2 is SVGAGI (reference sequence). The CDR3 nucleotides read TGTGCCAGCAGTGCAAACAGTCTGGGAAACACCATATATTTT. Its translation is CASSANSLGNTIYF.

This clone was detected a few times. J is TRBJ1-4 and V is TRBV2; TRBD1 might be the D (5 bases). Trimming pared 8 bases from V and 7 bases from J, leaving 14 bases between. The CDR3 runs 13 residues. Germline V lookup: CDR1 SNHLY, CDR2 FYNNEI. This chain's CDR3 is CASHRGGGEKLFF. In nucleotides, the CDR3 is TGTGCCAGCCACCGGGGGGGTGGTGAAAAACTGTTTTTT.

This clone was detected once. The chain carries TRBV6-5 and TRBJ2-3; the match to TRBD2 covers 10 bases. The V gene's germline CDR1 is MNHEY and CDR2 SVGAGI. Trimming took 10 bases from V and 4 from J; bases not matched to a gene: 8. The CDR3 has 14 amino acids. CDR3 region: CATTSGNVADTQYF. The CDR3 nucleotides are TGTGCCACAACTAGCGGGAACGTAGCAGATACGCAGTATTTT.

The rearrangement joins TRBV28 to TRBJ1-6; D gene unclear. The CDR3 extends over 12 amino acids. Germline V lookup: CDR1 MDHEN, CDR2 SYDVKM. V was cut by 8 bases and J by 7 bases, with 9 bases left in between. CDR3 nucleotides: TGTGCCAGCGACTCGGTGAATTCACCCCTCCACTTT. Its protein product is CASDSVNSPLHF.

V and J are TRBV9 and TRBJ1-5; possible D gene TRBD1, 6 bases. Trimming cost V 5 bases and J 5 bases, with 17 bases left between them. Germline V lookup: CDR1 SGDLS, CDR2 YYNGEE. The CDR3 runs to 15 residues. The chain's CDR3 is CASSKGGGRDQPQHF. CDR3 in DNA: TGTGCCAGCAGTAAAGGTGGGGGCCGAGATCAGCCCCAGCATTTT.

V gene TRBV12-3 or TRBV12-4 combines with J gene TRBJ2-6, with 7 bases matching TRBD2. This CDR3 contains 12 residues. The CDR3 reads CAGGFGANVLTF. The CDR3 coding sequence is TGTGCGGGGGGGTTCGGGGCCAACGTCCTGACTTTC.

The chain has TRBV5-5 and TRBJ1-5; weak D call: TRBD1 (6 bases). Germline CDR1 is SGHKS and CDR2 is YYEKEE (reference sequence). CDR3 length: 13 residues. With 3 bases removed from V and 10 bases from J, the gap between germline ends came to 14 bases. This chain's CDR3 is CASSSGGFEPQHF. The DNA for the CDR3 is TGTGCCAGCAGCTCGGGGGGCTTTGAACCCCAGCATTTT.

The chain joins TRBV3-1 (or the pseudogene TRBV3-2) to TRBJ1-6; D is ambiguous. The V and J ends lost 4 bases and 8 bases respectively, with 12 bases between them. Germline CDR1 reads LGHDT; CDR2 reads YNNKEL (reference sequence). CDR3 length: 14 amino acids. CDR3 region: CASSLQSGYSPLHF. CDR3 DNA: TGTGCCAGCAGCCTACAATCGGGGTATTCACCCCTCCACTTT.

The CDR3 DNA sequence: TGCGCCAGCAGCATAACTAGCAGTGAGACCGGGGAGCTGTTTTTT. Protein sequence: CASSITSSETGELFF. The chain is built from TRBV5-1 and TRBJ2-2; D possibly corresponds to TRBD2 (6 bases). Trimming took 4 bases from V and 5 from J, leaving 15 bases between them. The CDR3 runs to 15 residues. CDR1 is SGHRS, CDR2 YFSETQ, per germline.

Only a few counts were recorded for this clone. The rearrangement links TRBV2 to TRBJ1-1; D not resolved. CDR1 SNHLY and CDR2 FYNNEI come from the germline V gene. The CDR3 is 10 amino acids. V was shortened by 5 bases and J by 5 bases, with 3 bases between the two germline ends. CDR3 nucleotides: TGTGCCAGCAGTACTACTGAAGCTTTCTTT. It codes for CASSTTEAFF.

This clone showed up just once. The chain carries TRBV7-9 and TRBJ2-7, with no clear D. Germline CDR1 is SEHNR and CDR2 is FQNEAQ (reference sequence). Trimming pared 0 bases from V and 3 bases from J, leaving 12 bases between. This CDR3 is built from 15 residues. CDR3 nucleotides: TGTGCCAGCAGCTTAGCGCGTACAGTCGGCTACGAGCAGTACTTC. Protein sequence: CASSLARTVGYEQYF.

The chain joins TRBV7-9 to TRBJ2-3; the D gene is possibly TRBD2 (6 bases). Trimming took off 8 bases at V and 0 bases at J, with 15 bases between the two ends. The length of the CDR3 is 15 residues. Looked up from germline, CDR1 is SEHNR and CDR2 is FQNEAQ (reference sequence). This CDR3 is CASVSGGPSTDTQYF. The CDR3 bases are TGTGCCAGCGTCTCCGGAGGGCCTAGCACAGATACGCAGTATTTT.

This chain uses TRBV5-1 with TRBJ2-3; 8 positions agree with TRBD1. The germline V gene encodes CDR1 SGHRS and CDR2 YFSETQ. The CDR3 sequence is 14 residues long. V was pared by 4 bases and J by 2 bases, with 3 bases of the junction left unmatched. Here the CDR3 reads CASSPDRATDTQYF. CDR3 DNA: TGCGCCAGCAGCCCGGACAGGGCCACAGATACGCAGTATTTT.

Only a few counts were recorded for this clone. This chain links TRBV4-1 with TRBJ1-5; weak D call: TRBD1 (6 bases). V was trimmed by 5 bases and J by 3 bases, leaving 11 bases between them. The germline gives CDR1 MGHRA, CDR2 YSYEKL. The length of the CDR3 is 14 residues. DNA for the CDR3: TGCGCCAGCAGCGAGGACAGTCTCAATCAGCCCCAGCATTTT. This codes for CASSEDSLNQPQHF.

This clone was seen more than once but under ten times. The J gene is TRBJ2-2, the V gene TRBV30, with 11 bases matching TRBD2. From germline, CDR1 is GTSNPN and CDR2 SVGIG (reference sequence). The J segment lost 5 bases and the V segment lost 7 bases, leaving 6 bases of the junction unmatched. The CDR3 has 14 residues. CDR3 coding DNA: TGTGCCTCGACTAGCGGGATATCTACCGGGGAGCTGTTTTTT. This encodes CASTSGISTGELFF.

The rearrangement uses TRBV7-8 and TRBJ2-1; 11 bases are shared with TRBD1. CDR1 and CDR2 (germline): SGHVS, FQNEAQ. Trimming cost V 1 base and J 7 bases; bases outside gene matches: 12. The CDR3 contains 18 residues. Written as DNA, the CDR3 is TGTGCCAGCAGCTTAGATTACGTATGGGACAGGGGGAATAATGAGCAGTTCTTC. Its translation: CASSLDYVWDRGNNEQFF.